This TCR beta chain was documented in a study of blood T cell repertoires in COVID-19. V lost 2 bases to trimming and J lost 8 bases; unmatched junction nucleotides: 7. Germline V CDR1 and CDR2: SGHTA, FQGNSA. The CDR3 is made up of 15 amino acids. In the study's own analysis: Amplifying reference gene primers gave estimates of nucleated cell counts. Using immunoSEQ multiplex PCR, the repertoire was profiled, and TCRdb retains in-frame clones only, with some absent. The DNA gave D and trimming, while V, J and clone size come from that table. The sample carries roughly 160,000 clones, more than 75% recorded once.

This rearrangement joins TRBV7-2 to TRBJ1-2; 11 positions match TRBD1. Sequenced material: peripheral blood. This TCR was sampled from a man aged 50-60 years who had recovered from COVID-19. CDR3 nucleotides: TGTGCCAGCAGCTTATTTAGGACAGGGGGCGGGGGCTACACCTTC. Protein sequence: CASSLFRTGGGGYTF. Supplemented by reference TRBV7-2 and TRBJ1-2, the full variable domain reads GAGVSQSPSNKVTEKGKDVELRCDPISGHTALYWYRQSLGQGLEFLIYFQGNSAPDKSGLPSDRFSAERTGGSVSTLTIQRTQQEDSAVYLCASSLFRTGGGGYTFGSGTRLTVV.